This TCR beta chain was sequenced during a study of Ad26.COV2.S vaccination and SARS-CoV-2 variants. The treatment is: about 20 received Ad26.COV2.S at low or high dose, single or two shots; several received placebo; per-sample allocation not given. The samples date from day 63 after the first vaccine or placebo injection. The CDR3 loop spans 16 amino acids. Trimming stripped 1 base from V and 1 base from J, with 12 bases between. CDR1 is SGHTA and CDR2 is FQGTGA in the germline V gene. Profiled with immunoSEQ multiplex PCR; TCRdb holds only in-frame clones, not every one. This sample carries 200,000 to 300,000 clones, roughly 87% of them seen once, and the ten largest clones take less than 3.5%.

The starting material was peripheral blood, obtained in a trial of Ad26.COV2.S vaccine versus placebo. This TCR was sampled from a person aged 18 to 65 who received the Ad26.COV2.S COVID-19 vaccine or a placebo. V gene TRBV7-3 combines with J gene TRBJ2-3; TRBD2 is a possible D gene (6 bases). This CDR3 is CASSLMGGKRTDTQYF. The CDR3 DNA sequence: TGTGCCAGCAGCTTAATGGGCGGGAAACGCACAGATACGCAGTATTTT.